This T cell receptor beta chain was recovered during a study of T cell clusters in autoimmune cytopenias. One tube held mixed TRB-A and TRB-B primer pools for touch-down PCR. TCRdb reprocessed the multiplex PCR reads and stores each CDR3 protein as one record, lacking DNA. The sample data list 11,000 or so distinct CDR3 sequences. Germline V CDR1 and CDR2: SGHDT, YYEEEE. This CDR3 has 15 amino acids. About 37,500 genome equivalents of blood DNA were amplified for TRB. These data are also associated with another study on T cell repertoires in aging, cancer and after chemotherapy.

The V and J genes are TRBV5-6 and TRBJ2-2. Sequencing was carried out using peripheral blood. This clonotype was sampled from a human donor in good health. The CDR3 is CASSLGQGVFGELFF.